The next 21 T cell receptor beta chains were all read from a single sample in a study of neurological immune-mediated disorders. The time point is: technical triplicate 2. TCRdb passed the 5' RACE reads through MiXCR, listing each CDR3 protein once. Here the sample spans under 65,000 distinct CDR3 sequences, 24% being singletons. Sequencing was performed on PBMCs. Receptors were obtained from a man aged 60 to 75 with HTLV-1-associated myelopathy (HAM/TSP).

This clonotype was seen at least ten times. The chain links TRBV10-3 to TRBJ2-2; 7 bases agree with TRBD1. The CDR3 extends over 15 amino acids. Trimming removed 1 base from V and 7 bases from J; junction bases left unmatched: 6. From germline, CDR1 is ENHRY and CDR2 SYGVKD. The chain's CDR3 is CAISELGQAGGELFF. As DNA, the CDR3 is TGTGCCATCAGTGAGTTAGGACAGGCGGGCGGGGAGCTGTTTTTT.

This clonotype was counted many times. This chain uses TRBV20-1 with TRBJ2-3; 7 nucleotides match TRBD2. V gave up 7 bases and J gave up 2 bases; unmatched junction bases: 12. The length of the CDR3 is 15 residues. Looked up from germline, CDR1 is DFQATT and CDR2 is SNEGSKA (reference sequence). CDR3 DNA: TGCAGTGTCCCGCATGTAGCGGGCTTCACAGATACGCAGTATTTT. It codes for CSVPHVAGFTDTQYF.

The chain uses TRBV7-9 and TRBJ2-1, with 7 bases that match TRBD2. Germline CDR1 and CDR2: SEHNR and FQNEAQ (reference sequence). Trimming removed 5 bases from V and 3 bases from J; junction bases left unmatched: 7. This CDR3 region has 15 residues. The CDR3 here is CASSLGTTLYNEQFF. CDR3 coding DNA: TGTGCCAGCAGCCTCGGGACTACCCTCTACAATGAGCAGTTCTTC.

This clonotype came up many times. The CDR3, as DNA: TGCAGTGCTAGAATGGAGGCCAAGGGAAACACCATATATTTT. Its protein is CSARMEAKGNTIYF. The V call is TRBV20-1, the J call TRBJ1-3; D is uncertain. V was clipped by 2 bases and J by 4 bases, with 12 bases between them. Germline values: CDR1 DFQATT, CDR2 SNEGSKA (reference sequence). The CDR3 length is 14 residues.

This clonotype was found many times. The chain employs TRBV20-1 and TRBJ1-5; 8 bases align to TRBD1. Germline lookup yields CDR1 DFQATT and CDR2 SNEGSKA (reference sequence). V dropped 3 bases and J dropped 10; count of bases not matched to a gene: 11. The CDR3 consists of 14 residues. The CDR3 reads CSARRGTGHEPQHF. The CDR3 DNA follows: TGCAGTGCTAGGCGCGGGACAGGCCATGAACCCCAGCATTTT.

This clonotype was counted once. This rearrangement joins TRBV29-1 to TRBJ2-1, with D perhaps TRBD1 or TRBD2 (7 bases each). Per germline, CDR1 SQVTM and CDR2 ANQGSEA. V was clipped by 4 bases and J by 6 bases, with 13 bases between them. There are 13 residues in the CDR3. The CDR3: CSVGGGQTNEQFF. The CDR3 DNA sequence: TGCAGCGTTGGGGGGGGACAGACCAATGAGCAGTTCTTC.

This chain connects TRBV11-1 to TRBJ2-7; possible D gene TRBD1, 6 bases. This CDR3 is 15 amino acids long. Trimming left V 1 base short and J 2 bases short, with 12 bases between. The V gene's germline CDR1 is SGHAT and CDR2 FQDESV (reference sequence). The CDR3 reads CASSLEGVRAYEQYF. The CDR3 nucleotides are TGTGCCAGCAGCTTAGAGGGGGTTCGGGCCTACGAGCAGTACTTC.

Ten or more counts support this clonotype. The chain carries TRBV20-1 and TRBJ2-1; 11 bases map to TRBD2. The CDR3 is made up of 15 amino acids. CDR1 DFQATT and CDR2 SNEGSKA come from the germline V gene (reference sequence). V lost 2 bases, J lost 7 bases, and 7 bases stayed unmatched. For the CDR3, the DNA is TGCAGTGCTAGAACACTAGCGGGAGAAGAAAATGAGCAGTTCTTC. It specifies CSARTLAGEENEQFF.

In its sample, this clonotype was seen many times. This chain uses TRBV12-3 or TRBV12-4 with TRBJ2-3, with TRBD2 matching over 10 bases. V dropped 6 bases and J dropped 6; count of bases not matched to a gene: 12. The CDR3 runs 16 residues. The CDR3 nucleotides read TGTGCCAGCAGCTTGATCCAGCGGGAGGGCAGGGATACGCAGTATTTT. Residues: CASSLIQREGRDTQYF.

The chain links TRBV18 to TRBJ2-1; 8 bases match TRBD1. The trim removed 7 bases at V and 9 bases at J, leaving 5 bases unmatched. From germline, CDR1 is KGHSH and CDR2 LQKENI. The CDR3 length is 12 residues. The DNA for the CDR3 is TGTGCCAGCTGCCAGGGGGCTGTTGAGCAGTTCTTC. It yields the protein CASCQGAVEQFF.

In its sample, this clonotype was seen many times. This chain links TRBV12-3 or TRBV12-4 with TRBJ1-1; D gene unclear. Trimming removed 5 bases at V and 4 bases at J, with 11 bases between. The CDR3 is 13 amino acids. The CDR3 region is CASSPRRSTEAFF. CDR3 coding DNA: TGTGCCAGCAGTCCCAGGCGGAGCACTGAAGCTTTCTTT.

This clonotype was counted at least ten times. The chain carries TRBV7-9 and TRBJ1-2, with a tentative D call TRBD1 (6 bases). Trimming took off 5 bases at V and 10 bases at J, with 11 bases between the two ends. Germline CDR1 SEHNR, CDR2 FQNEAQ (reference sequence). The CDR3 loop spans 11 amino acids. CDR3 sequence: CASSPWTDYTF. The CDR3 region has the DNA TGTGCCAGCAGCCCGTGGACAGACTACACCTTC.

This clonotype has ten or more counts. A read error may account for a junction end that differs from germline. The chain joins TRBV20-1 to TRBJ2-5; 7 bases fit TRBD2. Germline V lookup: CDR1 DFQATT, CDR2 SNEGSKA (reference sequence). This CDR3 is 14 amino acids long. CDR3 in amino acids: CSTRVAGVQETQYF. CDR3 coding DNA: TGCAGTACTAGAGTGGCGGGAGTTCAAGAGACCCAGTACTTC.

This clonotype is classed as medium-sized. V is TRBV20-1 and J is TRBJ2-1; weak D call: TRBD2 (5 bases). The germline V gene has CDR1 DFQATT and CDR2 SNEGSKA (reference sequence). The CDR3 covers 14 residues. The V end lost 4 bases, the J end lost 0 bases, and 10 bases lay between the germline ends. The CDR3 reads CSAISRDSYNEQFF. For the CDR3, the DNA is TGCAGTGCTATAAGCCGGGACTCCTACAATGAGCAGTTCTTC.

This clonotype has a count of ten or more. The chain links TRBV5-1 to TRBJ2-3; D uncertain. Germline loops: CDR1 SGHRS, CDR2 YFSETQ. Trimming pared 0 bases from V and 5 bases from J, leaving 10 bases between. This CDR3 spans 14 amino acids. The CDR3 bases are TGCGCCAGCAGCTTGGCCTGGGGTCAAGATACGCAGTATTTT. This codes for CASSLAWGQDTQYF.

The chain uses TRBV7-9 and TRBJ1-1; no clear D gene. Germline V gene data show CDR1 as SEHNR and CDR2 as FQNEAQ (reference sequence). Trimming pared 4 bases from V and 2 bases from J, leaving 14 bases between. CDR3 length: 15 amino acids. The CDR3 loop is CASSSPGGRNTEAFF. The DNA of the CDR3 is TGTGCCAGCAGCTCGCCGGGAGGGCGAAACACTGAAGCTTTCTTT.

In its sample, this clonotype was seen many times. This rearrangement joins TRBV29-1 to TRBJ1-2, with D perhaps TRBD1 (5 bases). CDR1 is SQVTM, CDR2 ANQGSEA, per germline. Deletions cut 3 bases from V and 2 bases from J, with 13 bases between. The CDR3 consists of 14 residues. CDR3 residues: CSVDQGGSNYGYTF. CDR3 coding DNA: TGCAGCGTTGATCAGGGCGGCTCCAACTATGGCTACACCTTC.

This clonotype was seen more than once but under ten times. The chain joins TRBV2 to TRBJ2-4; D unresolved. Germline V CDR1 and CDR2: SNHLY, FYNNEI. The CDR3 totals 12 residues. The V and J ends lost 2 bases and 7 bases respectively, with 6 bases between them. CDR3 DNA sequence: TGTGCCAGCAGTGAACCCCAGAACATTCAGTACTTC. This codes for CASSEPQNIQYF.

Many counts were recorded for this clonotype. The rearrangement joins TRBV7-2 to TRBJ2-2, with D hard to call. Trimming left V 7 bases short and J 6 bases short, with 12 bases between. Germline CDR1 reads SGHTA; CDR2 reads FQGNSA. This CDR3 contains 13 residues. CDR3 coding DNA: TGTGCCAGCAACGACGGTCCACCCGGGGAGCTGTTTTTT. It is translated as CASNDGPPGELFF.

DNA of the CDR3: TGTGCCAGCAGCCCAGGACAGAGGACCTACGAGCAGTACTTC. It yields the protein CASSPGQRTYEQYF. J is TRBJ2-7 and V is TRBV7-9, with D perhaps TRBD1 (6 bases). From germline, CDR1 is SEHNR and CDR2 FQNEAQ (reference sequence). The germline V and J ends were trimmed by 5 bases and 2 bases, with 13 bases remaining between them. This CDR3 contains 14 residues.

The table lists this clonotype with many counts. This chain links TRBV12-3 or TRBV12-4 with TRBJ2-3, with 10 bases lining up with TRBD1. V was clipped by 5 bases and J by 4 bases; unmatched bases: 3. CDR3 size: 14 residues. In DNA, the CDR3 is TGTGCCAGCAGTGACAGGGGGCGGTCAGATACGCAGTATTTT. Amino acid sequence: CASSDRGRSDTQYF.